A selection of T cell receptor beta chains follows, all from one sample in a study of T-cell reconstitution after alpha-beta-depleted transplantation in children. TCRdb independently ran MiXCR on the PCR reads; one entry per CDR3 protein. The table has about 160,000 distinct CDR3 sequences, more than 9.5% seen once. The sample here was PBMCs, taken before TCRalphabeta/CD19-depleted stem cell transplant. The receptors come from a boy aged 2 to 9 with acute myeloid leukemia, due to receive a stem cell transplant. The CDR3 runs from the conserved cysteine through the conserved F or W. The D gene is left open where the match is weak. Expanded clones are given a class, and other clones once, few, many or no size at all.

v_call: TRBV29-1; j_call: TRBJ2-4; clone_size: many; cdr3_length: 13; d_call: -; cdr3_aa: CSVVWDNKNIQYF; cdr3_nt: TGCAGCGTTGTTTGGGACAACAAAAACATTCAGTACTTC
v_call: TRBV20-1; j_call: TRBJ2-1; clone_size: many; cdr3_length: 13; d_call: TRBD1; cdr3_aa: CSASRLGGDEQFF; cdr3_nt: TGCAGTGCTAGCAGGTTAGGGGGCGATGAGCAGTTCTTC
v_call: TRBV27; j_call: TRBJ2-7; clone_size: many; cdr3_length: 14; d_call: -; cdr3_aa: CASRKPGEVYEQYF; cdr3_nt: TGTGCCAGCAGAAAACCAGGGGAAGTTTACGAGCAGTACTTC
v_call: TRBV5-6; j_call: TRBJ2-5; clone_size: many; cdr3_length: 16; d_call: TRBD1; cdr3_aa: CASSLLGTGFQETQYF; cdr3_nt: TGTGCCAGCAGCTTACTCGGGACAGGGTTCCAAGAGACCCAGTACTTC
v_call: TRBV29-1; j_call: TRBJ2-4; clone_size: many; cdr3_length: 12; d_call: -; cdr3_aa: CSVAEDGNIQYF; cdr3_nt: TGCAGCGTTGCGGAGGACGGAAACATTCAGTACTTC
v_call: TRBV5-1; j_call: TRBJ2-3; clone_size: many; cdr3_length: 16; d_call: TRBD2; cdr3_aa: CASSATPGLASDTQYF; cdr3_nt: TGCGCCAGCAGCGCTACCCCGGGACTAGCTTCCGATACGCAGTATTTT
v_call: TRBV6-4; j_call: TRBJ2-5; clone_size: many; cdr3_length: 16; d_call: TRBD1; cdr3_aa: CASSENPGQGQETQYF; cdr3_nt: TGTGCCAGCAGCGAAAACCCCGGACAGGGTCAAGAGACCCAGTACTTC
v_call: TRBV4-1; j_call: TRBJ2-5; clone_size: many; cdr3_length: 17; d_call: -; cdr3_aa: CASSPRGFAGSMETQYF; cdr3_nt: TGCGCCAGCAGCCCGAGGGGTTTTGCCGGGAGTATGGAGACCCAGTACTTC
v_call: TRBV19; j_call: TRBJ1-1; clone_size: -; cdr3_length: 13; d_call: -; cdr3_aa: CASFNDLNTEAFF; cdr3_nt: TGTGCCAGTTTTAATGATTTGAACACTGAAGCTTTCTTT
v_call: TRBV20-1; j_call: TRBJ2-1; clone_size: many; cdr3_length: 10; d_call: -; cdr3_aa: CSAAQDEQFF; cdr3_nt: TGCAGTGCCGCCCAGGATGAGCAGTTCTTC
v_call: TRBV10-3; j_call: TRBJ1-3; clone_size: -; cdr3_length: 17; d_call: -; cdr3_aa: CAFMRPPYNPSGNTIYF; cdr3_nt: TGTGCCTTCATGAGACCCCCGTATAACCCCTCTGGAAACACCATATATTTT
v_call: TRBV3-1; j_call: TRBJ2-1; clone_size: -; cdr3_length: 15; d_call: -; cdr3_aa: CACSQSRGSYNEQFF; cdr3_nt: TGTGCCTGCAGCCAGTCTCGCGGGTCCTACAATGAGCAGTTCTTC
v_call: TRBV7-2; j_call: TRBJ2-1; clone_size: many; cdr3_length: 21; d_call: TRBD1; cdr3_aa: CASSLAQTGGPGRNPYNEQFF; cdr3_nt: TGTGCCAGCAGCTTAGCTCAGACAGGGGGCCCCGGGAGAAATCCCTACAATGAGCAGTTCTTC
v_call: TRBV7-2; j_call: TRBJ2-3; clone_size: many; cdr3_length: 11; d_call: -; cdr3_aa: CASSSLDTQYF; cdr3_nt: TGTGCCAGCAGCTCACTAGATACGCAGTATTTT
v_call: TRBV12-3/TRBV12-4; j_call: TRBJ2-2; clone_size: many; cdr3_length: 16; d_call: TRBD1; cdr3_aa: CASSLRTGGASGELFF; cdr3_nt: TGTGCCAGCAGTCTCCGGACAGGGGGCGCATCCGGGGAGCTGTTTTTT
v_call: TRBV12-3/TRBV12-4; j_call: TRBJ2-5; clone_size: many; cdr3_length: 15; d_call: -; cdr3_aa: CASRRQGGGRETQYF; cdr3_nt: TGTGCCAGCAGGCGTCAAGGGGGAGGGCGAGAGACCCAGTACTTC
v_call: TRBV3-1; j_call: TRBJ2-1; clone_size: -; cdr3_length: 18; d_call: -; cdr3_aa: CACSQDHIRLFGYNEQFF; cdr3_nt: TGTGCCTGCTCCCAAGACCACATACGACTATTTGGGTACAATGAGCAGTTCTTC
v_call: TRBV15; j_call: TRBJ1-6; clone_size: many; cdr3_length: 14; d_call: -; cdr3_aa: CATSRDPGDSPLHF; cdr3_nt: TGTGCCACCAGCAGAGATCCGGGGGATTCACCCCTCCACTTT
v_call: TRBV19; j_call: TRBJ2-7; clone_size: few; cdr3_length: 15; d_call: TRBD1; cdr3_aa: CASSIGQGSFREQYF; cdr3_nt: TGTGCCAGTAGTATCGGACAGGGGTCGTTCCGCGAGCAGTACTTC
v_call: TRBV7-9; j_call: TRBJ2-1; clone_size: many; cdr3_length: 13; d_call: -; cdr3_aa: CASSLSGSGTVFF; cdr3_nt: TGTGCCAGCAGCTTAAGTGGATCCGGTACAGTGTTCTTC
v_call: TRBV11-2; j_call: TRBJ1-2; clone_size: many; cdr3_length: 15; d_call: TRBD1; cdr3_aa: CASSLGPGGSYGYTF; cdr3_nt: TGTGCCAGCAGCTTAGGTCCAGGGGGCAGCTATGGCTACACCTTC
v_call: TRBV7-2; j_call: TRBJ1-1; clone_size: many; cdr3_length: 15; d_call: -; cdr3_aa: CASSFLTGGGTEAFF; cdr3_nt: TGTGCCAGCAGCTTCTTAACGGGGGGTGGCACTGAAGCTTTCTTT
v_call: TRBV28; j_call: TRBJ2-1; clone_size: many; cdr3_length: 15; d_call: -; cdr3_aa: CASSHRASSYNEQFF; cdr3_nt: TGTGCCAGCAGTCACAGGGCAAGCTCCTACAATGAGCAGTTCTTC
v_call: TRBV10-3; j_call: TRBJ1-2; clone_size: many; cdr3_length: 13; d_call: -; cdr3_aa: CAISESAGIDYTF; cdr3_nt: TGTGCCATCAGTGAGTCGGCAGGGATCGACTACACCTTC
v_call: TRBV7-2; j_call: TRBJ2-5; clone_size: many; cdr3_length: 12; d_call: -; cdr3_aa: CASAGGTTNQYF; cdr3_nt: TGTGCCAGCGCCGGGGGGACAACTAACCAGTACTTC
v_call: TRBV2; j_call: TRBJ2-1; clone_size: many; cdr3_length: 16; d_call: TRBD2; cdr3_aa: CASSRGLAASYNEQFF; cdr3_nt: TGTGCCAGCAGTAGGGGACTAGCGGCCTCCTACAATGAGCAGTTCTTC
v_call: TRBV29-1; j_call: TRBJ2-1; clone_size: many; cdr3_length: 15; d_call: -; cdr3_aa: CSVPGRGPRYNEQFF; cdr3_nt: TGCAGCGTCCCTGGCCGGGGGCCGCGATACAATGAGCAGTTCTTC
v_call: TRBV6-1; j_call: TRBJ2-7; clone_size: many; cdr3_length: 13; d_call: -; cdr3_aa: CASSLQGSYEQYF; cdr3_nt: TGTGCCAGCTCACTACAGGGAAGCTACGAGCAGTACTTC
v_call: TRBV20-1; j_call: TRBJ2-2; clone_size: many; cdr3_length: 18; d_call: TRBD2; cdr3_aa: CSAISSTSGRANTGELFF; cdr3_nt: TGCAGTGCTATTTCTTCGACTAGCGGGAGGGCGAACACCGGGGAGCTGTTTTTT
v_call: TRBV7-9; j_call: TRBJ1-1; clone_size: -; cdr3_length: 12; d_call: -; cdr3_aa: CASTMAANEAFF; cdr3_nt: TGTGCCAGCACTATGGCTGCGAATGAAGCTTTCTTT
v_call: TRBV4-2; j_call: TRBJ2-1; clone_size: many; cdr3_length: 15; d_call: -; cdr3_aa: CASSHPPGQVGEQFF; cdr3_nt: TGTGCCAGCAGCCACCCCCCCGGGCAGGTGGGTGAGCAGTTCTTC
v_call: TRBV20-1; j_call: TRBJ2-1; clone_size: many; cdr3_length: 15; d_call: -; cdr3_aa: CSASLSAEPYNEQFF; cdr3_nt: TGCAGTGCTTCGCTTTCCGCCGAACCCTACAATGAGCAGTTCTTC
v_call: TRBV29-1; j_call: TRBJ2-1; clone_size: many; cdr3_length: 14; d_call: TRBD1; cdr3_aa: CSVEAGQSYNEQFF; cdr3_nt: TGCAGCGTTGAAGCGGGACAGAGTTACAATGAGCAGTTCTTC
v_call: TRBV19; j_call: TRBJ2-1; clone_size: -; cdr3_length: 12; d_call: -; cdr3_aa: CASSIVYNEQFF; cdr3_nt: TGTGCCAGTAGTATAGTTTACAATGAGCAGTTCTTC
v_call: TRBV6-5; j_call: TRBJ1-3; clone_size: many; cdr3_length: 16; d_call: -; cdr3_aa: CASFTTGPLGGNTIYF; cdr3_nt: TGTGCCAGTTTCACAACAGGACCCCTCGGGGGAAACACCATATATTTT
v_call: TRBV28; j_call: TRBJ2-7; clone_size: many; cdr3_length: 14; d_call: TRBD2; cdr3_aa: CASSLLAGGREQYF; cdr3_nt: TGTGCCAGCAGTTTACTAGCGGGAGGCCGAGAGCAGTACTTC
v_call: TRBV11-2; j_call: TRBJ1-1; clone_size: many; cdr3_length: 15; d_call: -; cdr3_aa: CASNLQADSNTEAFF; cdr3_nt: TGTGCCAGCAACCTACAGGCGGACTCGAACACTGAAGCTTTCTTT
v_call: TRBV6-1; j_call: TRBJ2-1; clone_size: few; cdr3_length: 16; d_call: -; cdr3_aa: CASSALAGTFYNEQFF; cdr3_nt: TGTGCCAGCAGTGCATTGGCCGGTACCTTCTACAATGAGCAGTTCTTC